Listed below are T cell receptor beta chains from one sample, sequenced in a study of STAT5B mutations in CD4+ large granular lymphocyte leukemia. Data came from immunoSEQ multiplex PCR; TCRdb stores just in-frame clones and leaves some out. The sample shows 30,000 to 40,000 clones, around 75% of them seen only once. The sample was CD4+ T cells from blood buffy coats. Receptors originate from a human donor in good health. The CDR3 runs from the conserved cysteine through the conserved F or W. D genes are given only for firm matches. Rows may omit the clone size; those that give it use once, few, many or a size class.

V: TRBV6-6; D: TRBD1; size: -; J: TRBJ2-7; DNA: TGTGCCATCTCAGGGGGGACAGGGATGCGCGAGCAGTACTTC; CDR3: CAISGGTGMREQYF
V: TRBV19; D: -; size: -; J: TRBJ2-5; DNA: TGTGCCACTTCGGGGGCATCGGCAACCCAAGAGACCCAGTACTTC; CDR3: CATSGASATQETQYF
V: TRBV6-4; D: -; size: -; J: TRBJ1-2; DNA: TGTGCCAGCAGTGCCACCGCTAACTATGGCTACACCTTC; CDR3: CASSATANYGYTF
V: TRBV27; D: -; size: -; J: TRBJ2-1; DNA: TGTGCCAGCAGTCCCCAGCGGGCTAGCTCCTACAATGAGCAGTTCTTC; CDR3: CASSPQRASSYNEQFF
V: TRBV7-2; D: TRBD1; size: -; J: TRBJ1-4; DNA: TGTGCCAGCAGCTTAGGACAGGGAAATGAAAAACTGTTTTTT; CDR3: CASSLGQGNEKLFF
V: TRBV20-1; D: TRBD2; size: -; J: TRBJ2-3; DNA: TGCAGTGCCCTGACTAGCTCCACGCAGTATTTT; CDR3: CSALTSSTQYF
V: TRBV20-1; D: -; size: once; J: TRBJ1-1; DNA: TGCAGTGCCCAGGGGACGGGTGAAGCTTTCTTT; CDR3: CSAQGTGEAFF
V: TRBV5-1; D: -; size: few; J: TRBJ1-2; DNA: TGCGCCAGCAGTCAGGGAACTTCCAACTATGGCTACACCTTC; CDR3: CASSQGTSNYGYTF
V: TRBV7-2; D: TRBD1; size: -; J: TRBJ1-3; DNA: TGTGCCAGCAGCTTAAAGGGACAGAATTCTGGAAACACCATATATTTT; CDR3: CASSLKGQNSGNTIYF
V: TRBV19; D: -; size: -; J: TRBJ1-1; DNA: TGTGCCAGTAAGGCCGGGCTGAACACTGAAGCTTTCTTT; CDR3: CASKAGLNTEAFF
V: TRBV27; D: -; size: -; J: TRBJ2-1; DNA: TGTGCCAGCAGTTTAACGAAACAGGGTAGTAAGTACAATGAGCAGTTCTTC; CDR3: CASSLTKQGSKYNEQFF
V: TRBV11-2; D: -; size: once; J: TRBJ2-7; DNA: TGTGCCAGCAGCTTCTTTTCCGAGCAGTACTTC; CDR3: CASSFFSEQYF
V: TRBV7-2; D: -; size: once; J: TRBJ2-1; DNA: TGTGCCAGCGCGGGTTACAATGAGCAGTTCTTC; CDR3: CASAGYNEQFF
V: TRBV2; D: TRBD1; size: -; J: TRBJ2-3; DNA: TGTGCCAGCAGTGATTACAGGGGCCGGGTTACGCAGTATTTT; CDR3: CASSDYRGRVTQYF
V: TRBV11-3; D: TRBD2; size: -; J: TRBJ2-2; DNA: TGTGCCAGCAGCCTCCTAGCGGGAGGTGGGACCGGGGAGCTGTTTTTT; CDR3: CASSLLAGGGTGELFF
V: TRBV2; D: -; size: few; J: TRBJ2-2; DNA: TGTGCCGGCACCGGGGAGCTGTTTTTT; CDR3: CAGTGELFF
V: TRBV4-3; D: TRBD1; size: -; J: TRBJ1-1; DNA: TGCGCCAGCAGCCAAGATTTAGGGGACAGGGGGAACACTGAAGCTTTCTTT; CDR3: CASSQDLGDRGNTEAFF
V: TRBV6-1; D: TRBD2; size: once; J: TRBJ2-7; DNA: TGTGCCAGCAGGTCTAGCGGGGGCTCCTACGAGCAGTACTTC; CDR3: CASRSSGGSYEQYF
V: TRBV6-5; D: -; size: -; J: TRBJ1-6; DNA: TGTGCCAGCAGGGCGGGGGGGAATAGGAATTCACCCCTCCACTTT; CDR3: CASRAGGNRNSPLHF
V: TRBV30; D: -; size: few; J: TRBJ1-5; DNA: TGTGCCTGGAGTGTCCGGGGAGATCAGCCCCAGCATTTT; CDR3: CAWSVRGDQPQHF
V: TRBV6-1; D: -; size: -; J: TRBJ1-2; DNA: TGTGCCAGCAGTGAAGCGCTTCCAGACGCCTATGGCTACACCTTC; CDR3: CASSEALPDAYGYTF
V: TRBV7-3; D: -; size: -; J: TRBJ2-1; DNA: TGTGCCAGCAGCTTAGATTCGGGAGCCCACAATGAGCAGTTCTTC; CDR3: CASSLDSGAHNEQFF
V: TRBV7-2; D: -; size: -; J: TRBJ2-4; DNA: TGTGCCAGCAAAGACCCTGGGGGCGCTAACATTCAGTACTTC; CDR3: CASKDPGGANIQYF
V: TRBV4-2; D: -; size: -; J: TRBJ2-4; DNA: TGTGCCAGCAGCCAAGAGGTGGGCACCAAAAACATTCAGTACTTC; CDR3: CASSQEVGTKNIQYF
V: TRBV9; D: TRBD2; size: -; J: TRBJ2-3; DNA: TGTGCCAGCAGCGGACTAGCGGGGGAAGATACGCAGTATTTT; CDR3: CASSGLAGEDTQYF
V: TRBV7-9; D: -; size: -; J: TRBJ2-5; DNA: TGTGCCAGCAGCTACGGGGCCAGCCAAGAGACCCAGTACTTC; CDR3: CASSYGASQETQYF
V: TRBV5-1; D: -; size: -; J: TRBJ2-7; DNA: TGCGCCAGCAGCTTTACCGCCGGGACCACCTACGAGCAGTACTTC; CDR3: CASSFTAGTTYEQYF
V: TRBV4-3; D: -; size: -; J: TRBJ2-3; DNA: TGCGCCAGCAGCCAAGGGAGTAGAACCCATACGCAGTATTTT; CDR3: CASSQGSRTHTQYF
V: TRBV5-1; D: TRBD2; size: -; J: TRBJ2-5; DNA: TGCGCCAGCAGCTTGTCGGGCGGGGGGGCCGGCAAGACCCAGTACTTC; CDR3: CASSLSGGGAGKTQYF
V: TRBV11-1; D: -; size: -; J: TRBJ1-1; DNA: TGTGCCAGCTGCCGGGCGCAGAACACTGAAGCTTTCTTT; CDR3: CASCRAQNTEAFF
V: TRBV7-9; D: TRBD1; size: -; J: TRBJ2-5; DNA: TGTGCCAGCAGCACCGGGACAGCGCCCCAAGAGACCCAGTACTTC; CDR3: CASSTGTAPQETQYF
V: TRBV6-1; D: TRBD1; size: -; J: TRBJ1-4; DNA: TGTGCCAGCAGTGAAGTGACAGGGGGAAAAGAAAAACTGTTTTTT; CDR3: CASSEVTGGKEKLFF
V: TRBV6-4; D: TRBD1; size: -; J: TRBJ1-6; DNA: TGTGCCAGCAGTGAAATTTCCCAGGGGGCATCACCCCTCCACTTT; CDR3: CASSEISQGASPLHF
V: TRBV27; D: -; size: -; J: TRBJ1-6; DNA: TGTGCCAGCAGTTCACCCCGGGGGGGCCGCAATTCACCCCTCCACTTT; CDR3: CASSSPRGGRNSPLHF
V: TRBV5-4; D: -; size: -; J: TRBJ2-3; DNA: TGTGCCAGCAGCCGGGATCGAGATACGCAGTATTTT; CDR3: CASSRDRDTQYF
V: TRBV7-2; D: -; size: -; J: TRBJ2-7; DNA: TGTGCCAGCAGCTTAGTGGGGGCAGCGTCCTACGAGCAGTACTTC; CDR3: CASSLVGAASYEQYF
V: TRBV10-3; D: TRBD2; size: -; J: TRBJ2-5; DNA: TGTGCCATCAGTGGGACTAGCGGGGGACAAGAGACCCAGTACTTC; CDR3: CAISGTSGGQETQYF
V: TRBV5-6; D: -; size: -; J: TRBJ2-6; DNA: TGTGCCAGCAGGTTGGGGTACTCTGGGGCCAACGTCCTGACTTTC; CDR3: CASRLGYSGANVLTF
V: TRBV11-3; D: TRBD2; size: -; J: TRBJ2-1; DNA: TGTGCCAGCAGCTCGGGACTAGCGGGAGGGAATGAGCAGTTCTTC; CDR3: CASSSGLAGGNEQFF
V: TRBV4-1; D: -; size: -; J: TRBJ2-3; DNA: TGCGCCAGCAGCCAGGGGTCAGGCACAGATACGCAGTATTTT; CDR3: CASSQGSGTDTQYF
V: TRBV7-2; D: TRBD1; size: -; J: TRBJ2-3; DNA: TGTGCCAGCAGTTTACAGGGGGCTTTGACAGATACGCAGTATTTT; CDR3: CASSLQGALTDTQYF
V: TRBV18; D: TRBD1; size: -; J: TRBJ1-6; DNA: TGTGCCAGCTCAACTGGACAGGGAAGGGATTCACCCCTCCACTTT; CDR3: CASSTGQGRDSPLHF
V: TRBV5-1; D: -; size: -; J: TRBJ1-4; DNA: TGCGCCAGCAGCTTGGTGGCTGGGGGCGATGAAAAACTGTTTTTT; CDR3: CASSLVAGGDEKLFF
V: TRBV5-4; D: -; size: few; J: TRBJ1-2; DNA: TGTGCCAGCAGCTTGATCGCTAACTATGGCTACACCTTC; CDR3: CASSLIANYGYTF
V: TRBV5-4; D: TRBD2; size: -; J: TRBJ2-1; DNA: TGTGCCAGCAGCCCTTGGACTAGCGTAAATGAGCAGTTCTTC; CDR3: CASSPWTSVNEQFF
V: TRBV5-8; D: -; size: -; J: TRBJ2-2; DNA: TGTGCCAGCAGTAGGAACGTCGCGAACACCGGGGAGCTGTTTTTT; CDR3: CASSRNVANTGELFF
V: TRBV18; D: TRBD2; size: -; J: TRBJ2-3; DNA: TGTGCCAGCTCACCCAAGACTAGCGGGAATACAGATACGCAGTATTTT; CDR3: CASSPKTSGNTDTQYF
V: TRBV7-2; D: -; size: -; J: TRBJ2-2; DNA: TGTGCCAGCAGCTTGGCTAGCGCCACCGGGGAGCTGTTTTTT; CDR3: CASSLASATGELFF
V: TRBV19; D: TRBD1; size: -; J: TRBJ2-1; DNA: TGTGCCAGTAACGACAGGGAATCGTACAATGAGCAGTTCTTC; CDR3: CASNDRESYNEQFF
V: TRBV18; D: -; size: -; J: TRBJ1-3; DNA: TGTGCCAGCTCACCACAAGAAGGAAAAGGGAACACCATATATTTT; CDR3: CASSPQEGKGNTIYF
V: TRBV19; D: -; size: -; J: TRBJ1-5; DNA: TGTGCCAGTAGGGGGAACAATCAGCCCCAGCATTTT; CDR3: CASRGNNQPQHF
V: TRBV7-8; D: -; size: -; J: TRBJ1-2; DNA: TGTGCCAGCAGCCCCCGAGGGTCTGCTGTCTATGGCTACACCTTC; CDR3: CASSPRGSAVYGYTF
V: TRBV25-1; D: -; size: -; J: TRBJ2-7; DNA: TGTGCCAGCAGTTCGGTAAGATCGTTTGGCGAGCAGTACTTC; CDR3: CASSSVRSFGEQYF
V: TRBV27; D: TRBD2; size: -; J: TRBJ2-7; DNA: TGTGCCAGCAGTTTAAGGACTAGCGGTTTCTACGAGCAGTACTTC; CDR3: CASSLRTSGFYEQYF
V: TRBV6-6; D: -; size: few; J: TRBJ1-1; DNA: TGTGCCAGCAGCCGGGCGGGCACCCTTAACACTGAAGCTTTCTTT; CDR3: CASSRAGTLNTEAFF
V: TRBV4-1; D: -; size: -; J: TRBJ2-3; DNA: TGCGCCAGCAGCCGGTGGACAGCGGCGGTAGATACGCAGTATTTT; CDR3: CASSRWTAAVDTQYF
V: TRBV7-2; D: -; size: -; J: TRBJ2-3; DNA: TGTGCCAGCAGCTGGGATGCGGGATCAGATACGCAGTATTTT; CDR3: CASSWDAGSDTQYF